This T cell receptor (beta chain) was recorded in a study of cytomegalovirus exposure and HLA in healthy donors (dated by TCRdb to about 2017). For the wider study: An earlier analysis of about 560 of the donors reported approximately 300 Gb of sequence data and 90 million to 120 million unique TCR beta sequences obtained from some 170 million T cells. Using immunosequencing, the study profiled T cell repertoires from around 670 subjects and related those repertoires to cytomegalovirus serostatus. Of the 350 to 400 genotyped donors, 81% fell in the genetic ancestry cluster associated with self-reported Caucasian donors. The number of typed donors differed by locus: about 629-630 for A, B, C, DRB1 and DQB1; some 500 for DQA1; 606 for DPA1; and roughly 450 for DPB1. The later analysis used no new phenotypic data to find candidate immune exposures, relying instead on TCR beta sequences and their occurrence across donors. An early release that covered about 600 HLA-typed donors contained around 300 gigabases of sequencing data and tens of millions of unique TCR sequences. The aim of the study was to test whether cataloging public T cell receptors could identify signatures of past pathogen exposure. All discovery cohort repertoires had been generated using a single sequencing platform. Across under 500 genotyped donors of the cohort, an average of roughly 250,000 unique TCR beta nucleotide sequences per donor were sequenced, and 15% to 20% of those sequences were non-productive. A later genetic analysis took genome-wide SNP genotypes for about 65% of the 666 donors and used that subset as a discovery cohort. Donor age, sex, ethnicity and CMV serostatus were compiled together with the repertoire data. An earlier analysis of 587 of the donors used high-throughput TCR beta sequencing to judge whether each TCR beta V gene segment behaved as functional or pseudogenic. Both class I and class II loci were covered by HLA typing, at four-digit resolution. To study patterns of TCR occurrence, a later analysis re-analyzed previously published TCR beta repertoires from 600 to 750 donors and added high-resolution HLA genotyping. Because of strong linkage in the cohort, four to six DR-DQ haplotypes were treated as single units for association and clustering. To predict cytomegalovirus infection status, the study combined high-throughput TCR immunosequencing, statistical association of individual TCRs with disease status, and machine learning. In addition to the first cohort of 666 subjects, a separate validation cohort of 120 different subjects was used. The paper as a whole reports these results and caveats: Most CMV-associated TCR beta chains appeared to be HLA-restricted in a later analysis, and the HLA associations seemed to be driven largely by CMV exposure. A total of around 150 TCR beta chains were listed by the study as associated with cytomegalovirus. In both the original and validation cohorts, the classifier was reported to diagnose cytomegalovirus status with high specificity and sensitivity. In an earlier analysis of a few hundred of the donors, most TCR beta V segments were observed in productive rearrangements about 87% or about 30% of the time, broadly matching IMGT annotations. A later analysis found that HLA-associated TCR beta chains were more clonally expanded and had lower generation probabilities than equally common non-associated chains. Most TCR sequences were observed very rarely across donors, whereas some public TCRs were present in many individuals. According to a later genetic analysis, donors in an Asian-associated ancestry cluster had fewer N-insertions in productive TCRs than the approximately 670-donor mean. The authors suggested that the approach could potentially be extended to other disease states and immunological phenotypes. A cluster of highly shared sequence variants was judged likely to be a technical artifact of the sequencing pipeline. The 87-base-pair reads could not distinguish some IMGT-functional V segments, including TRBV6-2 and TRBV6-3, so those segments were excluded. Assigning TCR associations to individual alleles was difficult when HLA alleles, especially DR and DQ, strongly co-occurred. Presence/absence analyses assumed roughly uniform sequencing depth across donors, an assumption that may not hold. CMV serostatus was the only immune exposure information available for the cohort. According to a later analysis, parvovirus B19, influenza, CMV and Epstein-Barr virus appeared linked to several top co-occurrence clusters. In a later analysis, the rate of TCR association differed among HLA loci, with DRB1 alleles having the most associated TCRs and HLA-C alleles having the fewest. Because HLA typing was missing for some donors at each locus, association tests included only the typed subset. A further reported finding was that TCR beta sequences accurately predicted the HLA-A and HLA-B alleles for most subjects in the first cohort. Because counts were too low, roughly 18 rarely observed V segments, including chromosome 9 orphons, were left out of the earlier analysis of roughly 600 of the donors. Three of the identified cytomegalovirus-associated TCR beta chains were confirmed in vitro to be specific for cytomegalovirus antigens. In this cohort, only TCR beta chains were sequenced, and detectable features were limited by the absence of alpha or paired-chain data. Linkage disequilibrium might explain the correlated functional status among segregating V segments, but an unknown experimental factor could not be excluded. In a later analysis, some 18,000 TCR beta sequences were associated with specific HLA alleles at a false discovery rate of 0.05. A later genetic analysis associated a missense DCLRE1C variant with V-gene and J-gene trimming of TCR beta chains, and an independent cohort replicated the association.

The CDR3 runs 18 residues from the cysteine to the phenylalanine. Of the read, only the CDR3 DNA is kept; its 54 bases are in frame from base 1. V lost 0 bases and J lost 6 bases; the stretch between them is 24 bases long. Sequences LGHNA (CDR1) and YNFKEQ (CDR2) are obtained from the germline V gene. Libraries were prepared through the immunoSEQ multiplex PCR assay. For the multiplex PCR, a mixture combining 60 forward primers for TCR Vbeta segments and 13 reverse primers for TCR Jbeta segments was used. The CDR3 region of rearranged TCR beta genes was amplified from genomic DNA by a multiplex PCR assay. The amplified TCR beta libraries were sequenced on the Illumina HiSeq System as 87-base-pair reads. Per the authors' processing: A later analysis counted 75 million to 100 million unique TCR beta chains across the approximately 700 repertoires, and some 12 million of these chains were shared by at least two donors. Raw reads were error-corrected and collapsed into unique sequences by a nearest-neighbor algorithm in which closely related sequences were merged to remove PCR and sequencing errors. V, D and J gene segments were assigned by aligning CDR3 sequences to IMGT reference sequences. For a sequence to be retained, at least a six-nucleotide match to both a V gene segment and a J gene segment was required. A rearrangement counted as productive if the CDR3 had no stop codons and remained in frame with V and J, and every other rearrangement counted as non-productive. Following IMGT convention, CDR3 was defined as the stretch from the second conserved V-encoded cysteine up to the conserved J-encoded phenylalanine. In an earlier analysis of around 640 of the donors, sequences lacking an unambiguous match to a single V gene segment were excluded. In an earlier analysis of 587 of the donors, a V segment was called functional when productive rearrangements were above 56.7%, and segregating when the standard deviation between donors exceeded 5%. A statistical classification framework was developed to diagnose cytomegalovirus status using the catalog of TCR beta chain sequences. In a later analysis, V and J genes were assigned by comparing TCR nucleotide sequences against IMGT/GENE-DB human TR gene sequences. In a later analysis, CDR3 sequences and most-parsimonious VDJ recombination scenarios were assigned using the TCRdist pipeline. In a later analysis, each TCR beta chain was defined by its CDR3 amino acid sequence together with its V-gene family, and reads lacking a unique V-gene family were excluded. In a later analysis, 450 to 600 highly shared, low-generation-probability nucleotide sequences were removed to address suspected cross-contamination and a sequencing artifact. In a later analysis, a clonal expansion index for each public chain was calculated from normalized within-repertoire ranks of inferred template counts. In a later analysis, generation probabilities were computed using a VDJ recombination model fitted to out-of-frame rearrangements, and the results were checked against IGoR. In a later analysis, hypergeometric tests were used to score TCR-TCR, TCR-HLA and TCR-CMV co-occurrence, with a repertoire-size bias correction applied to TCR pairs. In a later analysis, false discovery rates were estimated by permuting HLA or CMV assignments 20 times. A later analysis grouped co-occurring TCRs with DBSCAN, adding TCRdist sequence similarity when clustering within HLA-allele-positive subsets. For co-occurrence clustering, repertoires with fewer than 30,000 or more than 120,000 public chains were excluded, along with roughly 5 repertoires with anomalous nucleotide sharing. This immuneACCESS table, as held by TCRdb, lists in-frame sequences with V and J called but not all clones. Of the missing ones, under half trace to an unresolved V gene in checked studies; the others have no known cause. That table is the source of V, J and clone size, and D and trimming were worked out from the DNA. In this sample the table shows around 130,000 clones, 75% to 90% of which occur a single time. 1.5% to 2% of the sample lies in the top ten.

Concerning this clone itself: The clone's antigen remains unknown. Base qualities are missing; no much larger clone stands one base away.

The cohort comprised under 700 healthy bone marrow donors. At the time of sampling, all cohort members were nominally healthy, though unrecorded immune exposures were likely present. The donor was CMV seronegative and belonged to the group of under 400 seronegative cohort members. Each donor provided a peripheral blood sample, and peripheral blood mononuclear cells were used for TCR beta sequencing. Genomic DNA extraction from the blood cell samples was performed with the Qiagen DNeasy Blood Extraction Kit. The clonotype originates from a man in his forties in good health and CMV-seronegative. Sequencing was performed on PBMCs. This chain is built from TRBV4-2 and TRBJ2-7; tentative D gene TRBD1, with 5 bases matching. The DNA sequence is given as TGTGCCAGCAGCCAAGACTCGGCACAGGTCGTCGATTTTTTCGAGCAGTACTTC. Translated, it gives CASSQDSAQVVDFFEQYF.